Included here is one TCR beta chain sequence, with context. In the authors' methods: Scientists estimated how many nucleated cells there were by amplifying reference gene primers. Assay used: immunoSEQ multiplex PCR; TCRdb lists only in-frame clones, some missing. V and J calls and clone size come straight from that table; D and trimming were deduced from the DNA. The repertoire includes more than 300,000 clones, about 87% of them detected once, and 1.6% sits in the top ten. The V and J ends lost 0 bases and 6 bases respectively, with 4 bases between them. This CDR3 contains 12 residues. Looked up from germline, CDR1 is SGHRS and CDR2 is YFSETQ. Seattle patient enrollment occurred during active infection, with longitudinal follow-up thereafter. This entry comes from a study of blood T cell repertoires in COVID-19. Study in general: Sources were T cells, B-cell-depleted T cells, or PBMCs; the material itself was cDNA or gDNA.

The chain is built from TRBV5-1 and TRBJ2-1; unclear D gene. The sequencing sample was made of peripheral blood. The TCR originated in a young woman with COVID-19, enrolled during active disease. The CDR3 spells CASSLDSNEQFF. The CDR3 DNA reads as TGCGCCAGCAGCTTGGACAGCAATGAGCAGTTCTTC.